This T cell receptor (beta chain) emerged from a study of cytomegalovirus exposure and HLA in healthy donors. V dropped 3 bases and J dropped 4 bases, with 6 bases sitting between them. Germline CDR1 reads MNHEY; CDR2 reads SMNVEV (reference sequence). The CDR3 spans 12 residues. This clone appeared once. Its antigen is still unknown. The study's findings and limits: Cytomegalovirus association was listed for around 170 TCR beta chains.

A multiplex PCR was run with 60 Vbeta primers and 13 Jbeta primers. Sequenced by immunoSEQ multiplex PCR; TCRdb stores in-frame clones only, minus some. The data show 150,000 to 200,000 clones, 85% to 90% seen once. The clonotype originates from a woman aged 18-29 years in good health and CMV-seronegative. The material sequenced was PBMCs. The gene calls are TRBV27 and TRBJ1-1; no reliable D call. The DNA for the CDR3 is TGTGCCAGCAGTTTTTACGGCACTGAAGCTTTCTTT. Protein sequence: CASSFYGTEAFF.